These 7 T cell receptor beta chains were sequenced from one sample in a study of T cells in Graves' hyperthyroidism and ophthalmopathy (dated by TCRdb to the late 2010s). Library preparation employed multiplex PCR. This sample was sequenced with an Illumina HiSeq 2000. Amplification of TCR beta CDR3 regions was carried out from RNA transcripts. For the first round of RT-PCR on the TCR CDR3, the HTBI primer set was used together with the Qiagen OneStep RT-PCR kit. TCRdb reworked the public reads: Q25 trimming with fastp, MiXCR clone assembly, productive beta chains retained. Rows matching on CDR3 protein sequence are summarized as one entry with the most common DNA and genes. This sample has about 350,000 distinct CDR3 sequences in its table, and about 15% of those were observed once. About 26% of the sample is taken by the ten largest. Sequenced material: blood. Receptors originate from a woman aged 30 to 39 with Graves' hyperthyroidism.

The V call is TRBV20-1, the J call TRBJ2-1, with D perhaps TRBD1 or TRBD2 (5 bases each). The CDR3 loop spans 14 amino acids. The V and J ends lost 6 bases and 9 bases respectively, with 21 bases between them. Per the germline V gene, CDR1 is DFQATT and CDR2 is SNEGSKA (reference sequence). CDR3: CSAARGAQGGEQFF. As DNA, the CDR3 is TGCAGTGCAGCAAGAGGGGCACAAGGTGGTGAGCAGTTCTTC.

This clonotype was observed a few times. The genes are TRBV5-1 and TRBJ2-5; D is perhaps TRBD1 or TRBD2 (6 bases each). Trimming cost V 3 bases and J 5 bases, with 20 bases left between them. The CDR3 runs 16 residues. CDR1 and CDR2 (germline): SGHRS, YFSETQ. CDR3 protein: CASSYLSSGGRETQYF. The CDR3, as DNA: TGCGCCAGCAGCTACCTTTCATCCGGGGGCCGGGAGACCCAGTACTTC.

This clonotype turned up a few times. This sequence joins TRBV20-1 and TRBJ2-4; TRBD2 might be the D (5 bases). The CDR3 extends over 14 amino acids. Trimming removed 6 bases from V and 2 bases from J, with 14 bases in between. CDR1 and CDR2 from the germline V gene are DFQATT and SNEGSKA (reference sequence). CDR3: CSAWEFMSKNIQYF. DNA for the CDR3: TGCAGTGCCTGGGAGTTTATGTCCAAAAACATTCAGTACTTC.

This clonotype was found a few times. The CDR3 here is CASSLRLLASGSGDTQYF. CDR3 DNA sequence: TGTGCCAGCAGCTTACGTCTTCTCGCTAGCGGGAGTGGAGATACGCAGTATTTT. The chain uses TRBV7-2 and TRBJ2-3; TRBD2 matches 10 bases. The V segment lost 2 bases and the J segment 5 bases; nucleotides outside the gene matches: 13. The CDR3 consists of 18 residues. Per germline, CDR1 SGHTA and CDR2 FQGNSA. Looking up the rest from reference TRBV7-2 and TRBJ2-3 gives the full variable domain: GAGVSQSPSNKVTEKGKDVELRCDPISGHTALYWYRQSLGQGLEFLIYFQGNSAPDKSGLPSDRFSAERTGGSVSTLTIQRTQQEDSAVYLCASSLRLLASGSGDTQYFGPGTRLTVL.

This chain links TRBV28 with TRBJ1-2; unclear D gene. Trimming took off 2 bases at V and 8 bases at J, with 9 bases between the two ends. The CDR3 runs to 12 residues. Germline CDR1 MDHEN, CDR2 SYDVKM. CDR3 protein: CASSLVREGYTF. CDR3 bases: TGTGCCAGCAGTTTAGTCCGGGAGGGCTACACCTTC.

This clonotype was counted ten times or more. The chain combines TRBV3-1 with TRBJ2-1; 10 positions match TRBD1. CDR3 length equals 16 residues. Looked up from germline, CDR1 is LGHDT and CDR2 is YNNKEL (reference sequence). The V gene end was trimmed by 7 bases and the J gene end by 4 bases; junction bases not matched to a gene: 10. The CDR3 protein is CASMSVTGGSYNEQFF. The DNA of the CDR3 is TGTGCCAGCATGTCGGTGACAGGGGGCTCGTACAATGAGCAGTTCTTC.

This clonotype was seen many times. V and J are TRBV7-9 and TRBJ2-7; TRBD2 is a possible D gene (6 bases). Germline CDR1 and CDR2: SEHNR and FQNEAQ (reference sequence). V dropped 4 bases and J dropped 2 bases, with 9 bases sitting between them. This CDR3 is built from 13 residues. CDR3 sequence (DNA): TGTGCCAGCAGCTGGGACTTTACCTACGAGCAGTACTTC. It codes for CASSWDFTYEQYF.